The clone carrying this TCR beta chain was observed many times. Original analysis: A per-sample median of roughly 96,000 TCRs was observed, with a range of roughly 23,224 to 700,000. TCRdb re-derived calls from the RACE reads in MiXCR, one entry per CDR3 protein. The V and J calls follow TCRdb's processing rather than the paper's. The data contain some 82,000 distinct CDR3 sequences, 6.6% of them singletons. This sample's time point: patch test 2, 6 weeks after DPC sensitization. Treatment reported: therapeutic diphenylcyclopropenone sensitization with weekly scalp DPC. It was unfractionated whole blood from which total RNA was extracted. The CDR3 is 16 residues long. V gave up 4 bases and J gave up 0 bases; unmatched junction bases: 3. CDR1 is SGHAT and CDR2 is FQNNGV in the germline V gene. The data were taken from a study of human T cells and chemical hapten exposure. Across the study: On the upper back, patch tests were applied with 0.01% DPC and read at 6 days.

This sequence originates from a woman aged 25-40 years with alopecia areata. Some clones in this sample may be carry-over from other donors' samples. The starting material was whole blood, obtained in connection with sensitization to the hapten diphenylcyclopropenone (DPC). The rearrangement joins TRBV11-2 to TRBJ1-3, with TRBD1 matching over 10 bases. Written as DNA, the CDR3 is TGTGCCAGCAGCTCCTGGACAGGGGGCTCTGGAAACACCATATATTTT. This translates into CASSSWTGGSGNTIYF.